The sequence of this T cell receptor (beta chain) was determined in a study of shared clonotypes between healthy human individuals. TCRdb's table, derived via immunoSEQ multiplex PCR, lists solely in-frame clones and lacks some. The sample contains roughly 2 million clones, just under 95% of which appear only once. Cells designated naive CD8 were CD45RO-negative and were positively selected for CCR7, with terminally differentiated effector memory CD45RA+ cells excluded. The TCR was taken from a man aged 18 to 30 in good health. The source material was naive CD8+ T cells sorted from blood.

CDR3 nucleotide sequence: TGTGCCAGCAGTGAAAACCAGGGTTGGGTTACCCAGTACTTC. It specifies CASSENQGWVTQYF. V and J are TRBV2 and TRBJ2-5, with a tentative D call TRBD1 (5 bases). CDR3 length equals 14 residues. Per the germline V gene, CDR1 is SNHLY and CDR2 is FYNNEI. V lost 2 bases and J 8 bases, leaving 15 bases between the germline ends.